One sample yielded the 29 T cell receptor beta chains listed below, sequenced in a study of T cell repertoires in cytomegalovirus infection. These receptors have no known antigen. In TCRdb, the reads were re-called with MiXCR into one record per CDR3 protein. The sample has about 830,000 distinct CDR3 sequences; approximately 30% are singletons. Sequenced here: cultured CD8+ T cells from PBMCs, sampled from culture after CMV antigen stimulation. The receptors were gathered from a human donor in good health (CMV status not recorded). Some clones in this sample may be carry-over from other donors' samples.

In its sample, this clonotype was seen a few times. The chain joins TRBV29-1 to TRBJ2-2, with D perhaps TRBD1 (5 bases). The CDR3 has 15 amino acids. V was trimmed by 1 base and J by 2 bases, leaving 11 bases between them. Germline values: CDR1 SQVTM, CDR2 ANQGSEA. The chain's CDR3 is CSVEGEGVNTGELFF. For the CDR3, the DNA is TGCAGCGTTGAAGGGGAAGGGGTCAACACCGGGGAGCTGTTTTTT.

This clonotype appeared a few times. The V call is TRBV7-1, the J call TRBJ2-3; D possibly corresponds to TRBD1 (5 bases). TRBV7-1 is an ORF; its function is uncertain. Deletions cut 7 bases from V and 6 bases from J, with 8 bases between. There are 11 residues in the CDR3. CDR3 nucleotide sequence: TGTGCCAGCAAAGGGGTGGATACGCAGTATTTT. Its translation: CASKGVDTQYF.

This clonotype was seen a handful of times. The chain combines TRBV7-6 with TRBJ2-1; 7 nucleotides align to TRBD2. CDR1 and CDR2 (germline): SGHVS, FNYEAQ. Germline trimming cut 3 bases from V and 8 bases from J; bases unmatched to any gene: 13. The CDR3 sequence is 16 residues long. The chain's CDR3 is CASSLEHGLVDYEQFF. The CDR3 DNA follows: TGTGCCAGCAGCTTGGAGCACGGACTAGTTGATTATGAGCAGTTCTTC. The full variable domain, with the rest looked up from reference TRBV7-6 and TRBJ2-1, is GAGVSQSPRYKVTKRGQDVALRCDPISGHVSLYWYRQALGQGPEFLTYFNYEAQQDKSGLPNDRFSAERPEGSISTLTIQRTEQRDSAMYRCASSLEHGLVDYEQFFGPGTRLTVL.

The chain links TRBV12-3 or TRBV12-4 to TRBJ2-3, with D maybe TRBD1 (5 bases). There are 14 residues in the CDR3. V was cut by 2 bases and J by 1 base, with 7 bases left in between. CDR3 bases: TGTGCCAGCAGTTTAACGACAGGCACAGATACGCAGTATTTT. Its protein is CASSLTTGTDTQYF.

With regard to this clonotype: Because it lacks the conserved phenylalanine or tryptophan at the end, this CDR3 is likely a read error. V and J are TRBV7-4 and TRBJ2-5, with D perhaps matching TRBD2 (6 bases). Looked up from germline, CDR1 is SGHVT and CDR2 is SQSDAQ. CDR3 length: 15 residues. The V end was cut by 3 bases, the J end by 2 bases, with 13 bases between. DNA for the CDR3: TGTGCCAGCAGCTTTGGACCCGCGGGGCAAGAGACCCAGTACTCC. Amino acids: CASSFGPAGQETQYS.

In this sample, this clonotype turned up once. The chain links TRBV20-1 to TRBJ1-5; D perhaps matches TRBD1 (5 bases). The length of the CDR3 is 13 residues. The germline V and J ends were trimmed by 1 base and 11 bases, with 15 bases remaining between them. CDR1 is DFQATT and CDR2 is SNEGSKA in the germline V gene (reference sequence). CDR3 sequence reads: CSARGQEGFSQHF. CDR3 in DNA: TGCAGTGCTAGAGGCCAAGAGGGGTTTTCCCAGCATTTT.

The sample holds one count of this clonotype. The chain recombines TRBV29-1 with TRBJ2-1; D perhaps matches TRBD2 (6 bases). The CDR3 length is 12 residues. Trimming pared 6 bases from V and 6 bases from J, leaving 12 bases between. Germline V CDR1 and CDR2: SQVTM, ANQGSEA. The CDR3 region is CSVEHGGNEQFF. DNA of the CDR3: TGCAGCGTCGAGCACGGGGGCAATGAGCAGTTCTTC.

J is TRBJ1-1 and V is TRBV19; no clear D gene. Trimming took off 2 bases at V and 3 bases at J, with 7 bases between the two ends. Germline CDR1 LNHDA, CDR2 SQIVND (reference sequence). CDR3 length equals 13 residues. The CDR3 sequence is CASSITGDTEAFF. CDR3 nucleotide sequence: TGTGCCAGTAGTATAACGGGAGACACTGAAGCTTTCTTT.

The chain couples TRBV6-2 or TRBV6-3 to TRBJ2-7; TRBD2 might be the D (5 bases). The CDR3 extends over 13 amino acids. The germline CDR1 and CDR2 sequences are MNHEY and SVGEGT. Trimming removed 10 bases from V and 2 bases from J, with 15 bases in between. CDR3 protein: CATRSGRPYEQYV. The CDR3 nucleotides are TGTGCCACCCGTTCGGGGAGACCCTACGAGCAGTACGTC.

Comment on this clonotype: One end of the junction fails to match germline, which may point to a read error. The chain is built from TRBV7-8 and TRBJ2-2; D might be TRBD1 (5 bases). This CDR3 region has 14 residues. CDR1 and CDR2 from the germline V gene are SGHVS and FQNEAQ. Here the CDR3 DNA reads TGTGTCAGCAGCTTAGGACATAACACCGGGGAGCTGTTTTTT. Its protein is CVSSLGHNTGELFF.

Details on this clonotype: The germline gene is not matched at one end of the junction; a read error may be the cause. The chain is built from TRBV7-4 and TRBJ2-1; unclear D gene. The CDR3 sequence is 11 residues long. The germline V gene encodes CDR1 SGHVT and CDR2 SQSDAQ. The CDR3 loop reads CASSLRYEQSF. CDR3 DNA: TGTGCCAGCAGCTTAAGGTATGAGCAGTCCTTC.

This CDR3 is CASSYYSSYNEQFF. The CDR3 coding sequence is TGTGCCAGCAGTTACTACAGCTCCTACAATGAGCAGTTCTTC. This sequence joins TRBV6-2 or TRBV6-3 and TRBJ2-1; D gene ambiguous. CDR1 and CDR2 from the germline V gene are MNHEY and SVGEGT. The V end lost 1 base, the J end lost 0 bases, and 4 bases lay between the germline ends. The CDR3 is made up of 14 amino acids.

This clonotype has ten or more counts. This chain uses TRBV7-6 with TRBJ2-1; 11 positions agree with TRBD1. The CDR3 sequence is 17 residues long. Germline V CDR1 and CDR2: SGHVS, FNYEAQ. V was clipped by 1 base and J by 4 bases; unmatched bases: 6. Here the CDR3 DNA reads TGTGCCAGCAGCTTAGAACGGGGGACAGGGGGGTACAATGAGCAGTTCTTC. Protein: CASSLERGTGGYNEQFF.

The chain employs TRBV27 and TRBJ2-6, with 7 bases identical to TRBD1. Germline CDR1 MNHEY, CDR2 SMNVEV (reference sequence). The J segment lost 2 bases and the V segment lost 5 bases, leaving 6 bases of the junction unmatched. This CDR3 region has 16 residues. The CDR3 sequence: CASSISQGAGANVLTF. DNA for the CDR3: TGTGCCAGCAGTATTTCTCAGGGGGCTGGGGCCAACGTCCTGACTTTC.

In this sample, this clonotype turned up a few times. V is TRBV24-1 and J is TRBJ2-2, with 10 bases that match TRBD1. The CDR3 totals 18 residues. With V trimmed by 4 bases and J by 1 base, 8 bases remained unmatched. CDR1 is KGHDR, CDR2 SFDVKD, per germline. The CDR3 DNA reads as TGTGCCACCAGTGACCCACCGACAGGGGGCTGGAACACCGGGGAGCTGTTTTTT. This gives the protein CATSDPPTGGWNTGELFF.

About this clonotype itself: A much larger clonotype is one base distant, so this may be a read error. V usage is TRBV7-2 and J usage is TRBJ1-1; D not certain. In germline, CDR1 is SGHTA, CDR2 FQGNSA. This CDR3 spans 15 amino acids. V shed 4 bases and J shed 2 bases, with 14 bases lying between them. The CDR3 coding sequence is TGTGCCAGCAGCTCCTCATGGGAGGGAAACACTGAAGCTTTCTTT. The encoded protein is CASSSSWEGNTEAFF.

This chain joins TRBV4-1 and TRBJ1-1; tentative D call: TRBD1 (5 bases). The V and J ends lost 4 bases and 0 bases respectively, with 12 bases between them. The CDR3 spans 15 residues. Germline values: CDR1 MGHRA, CDR2 YSYEKL. The CDR3 loop reads CASSPSTGVNTEAFF. CDR3 in DNA: TGCGCCAGCAGCCCCTCCACGGGGGTGAACACTGAAGCTTTCTTT.

V gene TRBV27 combines with J gene TRBJ2-5, with 7 positions matching TRBD1. This CDR3 comprises 14 residues. Trimming at V came to 6 bases and at J to 4 bases, leaving 8 bases not matched to a gene. Germline-derived CDR1 and CDR2 are MNHEY and SMNVEV (reference sequence). The CDR3, as DNA: TGTGCCAGCAGGACAGGGTTTGGCGCAGAGACCCAGTACTTC. It codes for CASRTGFGAETQYF.

This clonotype was observed a few times. The genes are TRBV4-2 and TRBJ2-2; D perhaps matches TRBD1 (5 bases). V lost 4 bases and J 1 base, leaving 16 bases between the germline ends. Looked up from germline, CDR1 is LGHNA and CDR2 is YNFKEQ. This CDR3 contains 17 residues. CDR3 DNA: TGTGCCAGCAGCCTACCGGACACTACCAGGAACACCGGGGAGCTGTTTTTT. Its protein product is CASSLPDTTRNTGELFF.

A single count supports this clonotype. The gene calls are TRBV19 and TRBJ2-1; a weak D match, TRBD2 (5 bases). This CDR3 contains 15 residues. The V end lost 2 bases, the J end lost 3 bases, and 11 bases lay between the germline ends. The germline V gene has CDR1 LNHDA and CDR2 SQIVND (reference sequence). The chain's CDR3 is CASSISGEFYNEQFF. The CDR3 DNA is TGTGCCAGTAGTATATCCGGGGAGTTCTACAATGAGCAGTTCTTC.

The chain has TRBV2 and TRBJ1-5; no reliable D call. Looked up from germline, CDR1 is SNHLY and CDR2 is FYNNEI. V was trimmed by 6 bases and J by 0 bases, leaving 12 bases between them. The CDR3 sequence is 15 residues long. This CDR3 is CASSGGWTSNQPQHF. In DNA, the CDR3 is TGTGCCAGCAGCGGCGGATGGACTAGCAATCAGCCCCAGCATTTT. Variable domain in full (rest from reference TRBV2 and TRBJ1-5): EPEVTQTPSHQVTQMGQEVILRCVPISNHLYFYWYRQILGQKVEFLVSFYNNEISEKSEIFDDQFSVERPDGSNFTLKIRSTKLEDSAMYFCASSGGWTSNQPQHFGDGTRLSIL.

This clonotype was seen repeatedly, ten times or more. The J gene is TRBJ2-3, the V gene TRBV7-8; TRBD2 agrees at 11 bases. Germline assignment: CDR1 SGHVS and CDR2 FQNEAQ. The CDR3 runs to 16 residues. V lost 4 bases to trimming and J lost 2 bases; unmatched junction nucleotides: 5. The CDR3, as DNA: TGTGCCAGCAGCTATAATAGCGGGGGGGTCACAGATACGCAGTATTTT. It translates to CASSYNSGGVTDTQYF.

This clonotype was seen ten or more times. This chain uses TRBV7-8 with TRBJ1-6, with 7 bases that match TRBD1. CDR1 is SGHVS and CDR2 is FQNEAQ in the germline V gene. V dropped 3 bases and J dropped 10; count of bases not matched to a gene: 9. This CDR3 region has 15 residues. The CDR3 DNA reads TGTGCCAGCAGCTTGTCGACAGGGTCCCACTCACCCCTCCACTTT. Amino acids: CASSLSTGSHSPLHF. Supplemented by reference TRBV7-8 and TRBJ1-6, the full variable domain reads GAGVSQSPRYKVAKRGQDVALRCDPISGHVSLFWYQQALGQGPEFLTYFQNEAQLDKSGLPSDRFFAERPEGSVSTLKIQRTQQEDSAVYLCASSLSTGSHSPLHFGNGTRLTVT.

This clonotype was observed many times. V and J are TRBV4-2 and TRBJ2-5; maybe TRBD2 (6 bases). The germline V gene encodes CDR1 LGHNA and CDR2 YNFKEQ. CDR3 length: 16 amino acids. V was trimmed by 0 bases and J by 5 bases, leaving 16 bases between them. CDR3 bases: TGTGCCAGCAGCCAAGATCGTCTGCGGGGCGGGGAGACCCAGTACTTC. Translated: CASSQDRLRGGETQYF.

The gene calls are TRBV12-3 or TRBV12-4 and TRBJ2-6, with 7 bases matching TRBD1. The V and J ends lost 4 bases and 0 bases, in that order; junction bases with no gene match: 15. CDR3 size: 20 residues. In DNA form, the CDR3 reads TGTGCCAGCAGTTCCTTGTTCCGAGGGGGCACTCTCTCTGGGGCCAACGTCCTGACTTTC. Translated: CASSSLFRGGTLSGANVLTF.

This clonotype was recorded a few times. The chain couples TRBV27 to TRBJ1-6; TRBD1 aligns across 7 bases. The CDR3 loop spans 13 amino acids. CDR1 and CDR2 (germline): MNHEY, SMNVEV (reference sequence). V lost 5 bases, J lost 15 bases, and 10 bases stayed unmatched. The CDR3 coding sequence is TGTGCCAGCAGTCCCGGGACAGCCGGTAACCTCCACTTT. As protein: CASSPGTAGNLHF.

This clonotype was counted a few times. J is TRBJ2-2 and V is TRBV13; D is possibly TRBD1 (5 bases). The germline CDR1 and CDR2 sequences are PRHDT and FYEKMQ (reference sequence). The CDR3 covers 16 residues. V lost 5 bases and J lost 5, with 18 bases in between. Written as DNA, the CDR3 is TGTGCCAGCAGCCCCCTAGGGGCCAGAACAACCGGGGAGCTGTTTTTT. Its protein is CASSPLGARTTGELFF.

This clonotype was seen a handful of times. The V call is TRBV7-9, the J call TRBJ1-3; D gene ambiguous. This CDR3 contains 15 residues. Germline V gives CDR1 SEHNR, CDR2 FQNEAQ (reference sequence). V lost 3 bases and J 0 bases, leaving 9 bases between the germline ends. As DNA, the CDR3 is TGTGCCAGCAGCTTCACAGCAACCTCTGGAAACACCATATATTTT. This encodes CASSFTATSGNTIYF.

A few counts support this clonotype. The chain combines TRBV7-6 with TRBJ2-3; D could derive from TRBD1 or TRBD2 (6 bases each). Germline assignment: CDR1 SGHVS and CDR2 FNYEAQ. The CDR3 spans 16 residues. The V end was cut by 5 bases, the J end by 7 bases, with 22 bases between. In DNA form, the CDR3 reads TGTGCCAGCAGCCAAGGGGGGTATAAGACCGGGCATACGCAGTATTTT. This translates into CASSQGGYKTGHTQYF.